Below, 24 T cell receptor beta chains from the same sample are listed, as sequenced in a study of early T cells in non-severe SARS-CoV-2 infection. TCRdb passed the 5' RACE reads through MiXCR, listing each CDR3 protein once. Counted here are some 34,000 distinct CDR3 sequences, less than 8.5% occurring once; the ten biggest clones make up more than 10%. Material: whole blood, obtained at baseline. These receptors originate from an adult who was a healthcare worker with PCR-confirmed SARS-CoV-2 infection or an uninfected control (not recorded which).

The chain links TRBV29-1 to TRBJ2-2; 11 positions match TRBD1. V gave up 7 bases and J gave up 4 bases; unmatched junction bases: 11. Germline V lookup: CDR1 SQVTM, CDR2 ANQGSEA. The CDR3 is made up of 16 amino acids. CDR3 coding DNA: TGCAGCGCTTACACGGGACAGGGGGTTAGCACCGGGGAGCTGTTTTTT. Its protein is CSAYTGQGVSTGELFF.

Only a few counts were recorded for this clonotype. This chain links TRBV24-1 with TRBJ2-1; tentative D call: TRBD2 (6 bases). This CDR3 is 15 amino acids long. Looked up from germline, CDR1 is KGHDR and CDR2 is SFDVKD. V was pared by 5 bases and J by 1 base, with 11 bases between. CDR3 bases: TGTGCCACCAGTGCCGGGACTGCATCCTACAATGAGCAGTTCTTC. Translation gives CATSAGTASYNEQFF.

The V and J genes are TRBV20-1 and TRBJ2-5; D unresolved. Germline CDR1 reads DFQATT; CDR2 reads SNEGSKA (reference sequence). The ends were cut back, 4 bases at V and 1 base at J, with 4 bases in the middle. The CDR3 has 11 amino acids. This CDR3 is CSATIQETQYF. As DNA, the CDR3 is TGCAGTGCTACAATCCAAGAGACCCAGTACTTC.

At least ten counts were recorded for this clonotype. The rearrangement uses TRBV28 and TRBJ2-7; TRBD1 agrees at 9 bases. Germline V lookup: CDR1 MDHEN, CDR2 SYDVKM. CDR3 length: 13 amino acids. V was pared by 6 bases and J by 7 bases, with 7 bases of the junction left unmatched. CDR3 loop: CASSLGQGGEQYF. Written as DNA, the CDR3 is TGTGCCAGCAGCTTGGGACAGGGAGGGGAGCAGTACTTC.

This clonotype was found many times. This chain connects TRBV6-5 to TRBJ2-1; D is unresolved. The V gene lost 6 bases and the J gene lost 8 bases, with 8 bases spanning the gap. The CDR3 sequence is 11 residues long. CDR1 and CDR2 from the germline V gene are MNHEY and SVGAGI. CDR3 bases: TGTGCCAGCAGAACAATGGATGAGCAGTTCTTC. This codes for CASRTMDEQFF.

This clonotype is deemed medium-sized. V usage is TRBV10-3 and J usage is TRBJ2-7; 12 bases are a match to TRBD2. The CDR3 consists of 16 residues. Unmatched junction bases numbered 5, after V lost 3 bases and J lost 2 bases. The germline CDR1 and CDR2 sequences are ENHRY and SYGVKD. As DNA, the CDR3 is TGTGCCATCAGTGACCCCACTAGCGGGAGGACCTACGAGCAGTACTTC. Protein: CAISDPTSGRTYEQYF.

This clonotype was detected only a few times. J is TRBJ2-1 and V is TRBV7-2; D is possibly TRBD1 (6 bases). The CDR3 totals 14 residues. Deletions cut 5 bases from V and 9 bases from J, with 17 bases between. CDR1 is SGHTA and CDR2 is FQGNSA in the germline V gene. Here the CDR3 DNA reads TGTGCCAGCAGCCCGGGACAAGCCGGAGGTGAGCAGTTCTTC. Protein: CASSPGQAGGEQFF.

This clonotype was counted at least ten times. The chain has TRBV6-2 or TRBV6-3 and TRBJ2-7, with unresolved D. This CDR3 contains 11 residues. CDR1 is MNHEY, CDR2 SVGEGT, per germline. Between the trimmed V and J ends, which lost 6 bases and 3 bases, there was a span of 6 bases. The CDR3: CASSQRYEQYF. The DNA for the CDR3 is TGTGCCAGCAGCCAACGCTACGAGCAGTACTTC.

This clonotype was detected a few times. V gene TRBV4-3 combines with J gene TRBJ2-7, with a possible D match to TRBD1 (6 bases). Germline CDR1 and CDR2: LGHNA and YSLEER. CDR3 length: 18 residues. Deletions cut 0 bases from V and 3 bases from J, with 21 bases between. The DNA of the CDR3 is TGCGCCAGCAGCCAAGATCCAACCACGAGGACAGTCTACTACGAGCAGTACTTC. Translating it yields CASSQDPTTRTVYYEQYF.

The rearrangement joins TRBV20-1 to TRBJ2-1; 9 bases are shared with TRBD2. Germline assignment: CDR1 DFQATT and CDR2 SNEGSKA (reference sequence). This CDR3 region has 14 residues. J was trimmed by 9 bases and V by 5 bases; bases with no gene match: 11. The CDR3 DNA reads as TGCAGTGCTCCCTTAGCGGGAGTGTCCGGTGAGCAGTTCTTC. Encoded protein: CSAPLAGVSGEQFF.

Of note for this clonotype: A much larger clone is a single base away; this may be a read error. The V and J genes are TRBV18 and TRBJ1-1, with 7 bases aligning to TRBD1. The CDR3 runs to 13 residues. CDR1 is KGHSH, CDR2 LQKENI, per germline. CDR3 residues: CASSQGVNTKAFF. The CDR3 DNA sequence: TGTGCCAGCTCCCAGGGGGTAAACACTAAAGCTTTCTTT.

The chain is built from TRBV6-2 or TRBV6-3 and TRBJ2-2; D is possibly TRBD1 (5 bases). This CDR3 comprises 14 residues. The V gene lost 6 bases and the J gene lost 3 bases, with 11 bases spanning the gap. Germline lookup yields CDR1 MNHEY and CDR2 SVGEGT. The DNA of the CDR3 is TGTGCCAGCAGCCTCCTAGGGGACACCGGGGAGCTGTTTTTT. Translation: CASSLLGDTGELFF.

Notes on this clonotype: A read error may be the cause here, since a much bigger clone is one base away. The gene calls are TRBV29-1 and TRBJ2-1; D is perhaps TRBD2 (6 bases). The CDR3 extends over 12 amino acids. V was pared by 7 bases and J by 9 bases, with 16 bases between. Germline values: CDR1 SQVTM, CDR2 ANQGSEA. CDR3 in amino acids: CSGREDHLEQFF. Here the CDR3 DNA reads TGCAGCGGAAGGGAGGACCATCTTGAGCAGTTCTTC.

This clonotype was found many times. The CDR3 DNA is TGTGCCAGCAGCTTGACTGGGCGGACGCGAGAGGGCTACGAGCAGTACTTC. Its translation: CASSLTGRTREGYEQYF. This chain connects TRBV5-4 to TRBJ2-7; maybe TRBD2 (5 bases). Trimming cost V 1 base and J 3 bases, with 20 bases left between them. Germline CDR1 reads SGHNT; CDR2 reads YYREEE (reference sequence). The CDR3 is made up of 17 amino acids.

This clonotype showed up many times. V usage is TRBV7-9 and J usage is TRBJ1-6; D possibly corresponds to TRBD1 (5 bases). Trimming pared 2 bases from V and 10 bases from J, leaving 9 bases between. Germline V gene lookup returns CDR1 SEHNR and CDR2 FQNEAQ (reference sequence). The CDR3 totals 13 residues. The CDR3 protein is CASSLNRDSPLHF. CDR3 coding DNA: TGTGCCAGCAGCTTAAACCGGGACTCACCCCTCCACTTT.

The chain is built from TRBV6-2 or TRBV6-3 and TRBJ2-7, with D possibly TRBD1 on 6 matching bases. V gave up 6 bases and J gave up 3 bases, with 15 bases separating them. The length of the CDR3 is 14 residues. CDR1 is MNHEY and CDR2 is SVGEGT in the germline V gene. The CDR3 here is CASSYRVSNYEQYF. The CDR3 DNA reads TGTGCCAGCAGCTACAGGGTCTCCAACTACGAGCAGTACTTC.

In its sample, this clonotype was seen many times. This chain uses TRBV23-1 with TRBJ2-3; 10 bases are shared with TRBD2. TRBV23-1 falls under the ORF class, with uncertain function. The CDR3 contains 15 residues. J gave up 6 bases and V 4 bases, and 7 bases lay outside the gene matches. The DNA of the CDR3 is TGCGCCAGCAGTCTCGAGCGGGAGGGCCTTGATACGCAGTATTTT. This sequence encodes CASSLEREGLDTQYF.

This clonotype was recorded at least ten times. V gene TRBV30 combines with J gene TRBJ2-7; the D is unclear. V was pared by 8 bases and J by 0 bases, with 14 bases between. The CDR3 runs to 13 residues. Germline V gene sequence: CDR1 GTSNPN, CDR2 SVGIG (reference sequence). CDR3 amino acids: CAALSPNSYEQYV. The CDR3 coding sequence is TGTGCCGCCCTGTCCCCTAACTCCTACGAGCAGTACGTC.

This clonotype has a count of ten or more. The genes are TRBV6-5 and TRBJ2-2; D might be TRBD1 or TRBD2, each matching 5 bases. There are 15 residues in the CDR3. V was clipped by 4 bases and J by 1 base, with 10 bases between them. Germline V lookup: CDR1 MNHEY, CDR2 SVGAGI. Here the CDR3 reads CASSWGWLNTGELFF. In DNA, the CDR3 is TGTGCCAGCAGTTGGGGGTGGTTGAACACCGGGGAGCTGTTTTTT.

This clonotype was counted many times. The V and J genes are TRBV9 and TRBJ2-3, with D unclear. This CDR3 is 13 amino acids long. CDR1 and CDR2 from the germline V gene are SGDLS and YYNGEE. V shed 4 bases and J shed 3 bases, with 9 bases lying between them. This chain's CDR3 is CASSITWTDTQYF. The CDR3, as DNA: TGTGCCAGCAGCATAACGTGGACAGATACGCAGTATTTT.

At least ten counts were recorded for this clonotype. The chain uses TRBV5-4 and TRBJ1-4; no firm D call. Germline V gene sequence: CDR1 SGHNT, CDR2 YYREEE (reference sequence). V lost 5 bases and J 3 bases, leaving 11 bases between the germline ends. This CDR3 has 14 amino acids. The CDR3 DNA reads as TGTGCCAGCAGGCCCTGGGGAGCTAATGAAAAACTGTTTTTT. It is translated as CASRPWGANEKLFF.

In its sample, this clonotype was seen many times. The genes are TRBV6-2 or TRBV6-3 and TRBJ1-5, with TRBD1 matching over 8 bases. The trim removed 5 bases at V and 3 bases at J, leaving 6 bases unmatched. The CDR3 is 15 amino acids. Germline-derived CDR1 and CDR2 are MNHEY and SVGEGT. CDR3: CASSAGTGNNQPQHF. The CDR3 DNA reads TGTGCCAGCAGTGCCGGGACAGGAAACAATCAGCCCCAGCATTTT.

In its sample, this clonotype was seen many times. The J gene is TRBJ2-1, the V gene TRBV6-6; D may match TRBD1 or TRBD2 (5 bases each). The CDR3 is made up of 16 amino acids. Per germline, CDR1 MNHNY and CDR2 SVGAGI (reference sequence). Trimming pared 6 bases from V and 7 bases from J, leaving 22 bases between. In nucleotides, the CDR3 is TGTGCCAGCAGAGAGACCGGGACCGTGGGCAAAAATGAGCAGTTCTTC. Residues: CASRETGTVGKNEQFF.

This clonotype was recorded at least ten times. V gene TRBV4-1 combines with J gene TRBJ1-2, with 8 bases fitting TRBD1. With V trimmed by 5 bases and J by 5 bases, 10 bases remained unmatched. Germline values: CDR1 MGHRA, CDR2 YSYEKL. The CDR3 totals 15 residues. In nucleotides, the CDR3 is TGCGCCAGCAGCTCTCAGACAGGGGCTACATATGGCTACACCTTC. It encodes CASSSQTGATYGYTF.